This TCR beta chain was sequenced in a study of cytomegalovirus exposure and HLA in healthy donors. PCR employed 60 Vbeta and 13 Jbeta primers. Clones were read by immunoSEQ multiplex PCR, and TCRdb kept only the in-frame ones, dropping some. Seen here are 180,000 or so clones, about two thirds observed once, and the top ten hold 2% to 2.5%. Study-level findings and limits: Researchers catalogued 160 or so TCR beta chains as cytomegalovirus-associated.

The CDR3 covers 11 residues. Germline V gene data show CDR1 as DFQATT and CDR2 as SNEGSKA (reference sequence). V lost 6 bases, J lost 5 bases, and 10 bases lay in between. About this clone: What it binds is not known.

The genes are TRBV20-1 and TRBJ2-5; D is undetermined. This sequence was found in a human donor in good health. Specimen: PBMCs. DNA of the CDR3: TGCAGTGCGCGTCCCCTGGAGACCCAGTACTTC. Its translation is CSARPLETQYF.